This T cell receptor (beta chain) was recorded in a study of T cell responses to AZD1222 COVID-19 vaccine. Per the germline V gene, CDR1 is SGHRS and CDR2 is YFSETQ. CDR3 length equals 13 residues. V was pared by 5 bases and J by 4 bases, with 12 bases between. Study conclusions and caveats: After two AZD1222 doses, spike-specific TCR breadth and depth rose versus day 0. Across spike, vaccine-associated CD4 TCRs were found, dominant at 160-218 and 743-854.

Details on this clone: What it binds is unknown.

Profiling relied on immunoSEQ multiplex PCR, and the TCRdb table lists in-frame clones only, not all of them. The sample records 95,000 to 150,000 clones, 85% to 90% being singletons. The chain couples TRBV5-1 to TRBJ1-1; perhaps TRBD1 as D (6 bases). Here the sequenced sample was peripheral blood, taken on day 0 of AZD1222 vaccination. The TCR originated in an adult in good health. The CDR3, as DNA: TGCGCCAGCAGGATAGGGGGGGTCACTGAAGCTTTCTTT. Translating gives CASRIGGVTEAFF.